The 13 T cell receptor beta chains in this list originate from one sample, sequenced in a study of cytomegalovirus exposure and HLA in healthy donors. TCRdb's copy holds only in-frame clones and misses some; the assay was immunoSEQ multiplex PCR. The table includes about 250,000 clones, over 75% detected once. The material sequenced was PBMCs. Source of these receptors: a man aged 18 to 35 in good health and CMV-seropositive.

The chain recombines TRBV30 with TRBJ2-2, with no clear D. Trimming stripped 4 bases from V and 0 bases from J, with 9 bases between. The CDR3 sequence is 14 residues long. From germline, CDR1 is GTSNPN and CDR2 SVGIG (reference sequence). DNA of the CDR3: TGTGCCTGGATGCCACTGACGAACACCGGGGAGCTGTTTTTT. It yields the protein CAWMPLTNTGELFF.

The chain couples TRBV5-1 to TRBJ2-7; 8 bases map to TRBD1. Trimming cost V 0 bases and J 3 bases; bases outside gene matches: 5. The germline CDR1 and CDR2 sequences are SGHRS and YFSETQ. The CDR3 totals 15 residues. Here the CDR3 reads CASSLETGGFYEQYF. Written as DNA, the CDR3 is TGCGCCAGCAGCTTGGAAACAGGGGGATTCTACGAGCAGTACTTC.

The rearrangement joins TRBV6-5 to TRBJ2-1; TRBD2 is a possible D gene (6 bases). Germline CDR1 is MNHEY and CDR2 is SVGAGI. V was shortened by 0 bases and J by 7 bases, with 10 bases between the two germline ends. The CDR3 sequence is 14 residues long. CDR3 DNA sequence: TGTGCCAGCAGTTACTCCCTAGCGAAGAATGAGCAGTTCTTC. This codes for CASSYSLAKNEQFF.

DNA of the CDR3: TGTGCCAGCAGTTTAACGGCAGGCGGTCATCAGCCCCAGCATTTT. Amino acid sequence: CASSLTAGGHQPQHF. The chain links TRBV28 to TRBJ1-5; D gene uncertain. The ends were cut back, 2 bases at V and 5 bases at J, with 13 bases in the middle. This CDR3 is 15 amino acids long. Germline V CDR1 and CDR2: MDHEN, SYDVKM. The full variable domain, with the rest looked up from reference TRBV28 and TRBJ1-5, is DVKVTQSSRYLVKRTGEKVFLECVQDMDHENMFWYRQDPGLGLRLIYFSYDVKMKEKGDIPEGYSVSREKKERFSLILESASTNQTSMYLCASSLTAGGHQPQHFGDGTRLSIL.

The chain joins TRBV7-8 to TRBJ1-1; D possibly corresponds to TRBD1 (5 bases). Germline V gene sequence: CDR1 SGHVS, CDR2 FQNEAQ. Trimming removed 2 bases from V and 4 bases from J, with 11 bases in between. This CDR3 contains 14 residues. CDR3 residues: CASSLSWGSTEAFF. In DNA form, the CDR3 reads TGTGCCAGCAGCTTATCCTGGGGGAGCACTGAAGCTTTCTTT.

The chain is built from TRBV2 and TRBJ2-3; 9 positions match TRBD2. V was clipped by 5 bases and J by 2 bases; unmatched bases: 8. The length of the CDR3 is 16 residues. From germline, CDR1 is SNHLY and CDR2 FYNNEI. This CDR3 is CASSPGLALYTDTQYF. Here the CDR3 DNA reads TGTGCCAGCAGTCCGGGACTAGCTTTGTACACAGATACGCAGTATTTT.

The chain has TRBV5-1 and TRBJ2-1, with a possible D match to TRBD2 (5 bases). Germline CDR1 and CDR2: SGHRS and YFSETQ. This CDR3 region has 13 residues. V gave up 3 bases and J gave up 4 bases, with 8 bases separating them. The CDR3 spells CASSYGIYNEQFF. In DNA, the CDR3 is TGCGCCAGCAGCTACGGGATTTACAATGAGCAGTTCTTC.

The chain is built from TRBV27 and TRBJ2-7, with 11 nucleotides matching TRBD2. The germline CDR1 and CDR2 sequences are MNHEY and SMNVEV (reference sequence). V gave up 8 bases and J gave up 2 bases; unmatched junction bases: 5. This CDR3 has 14 residues. The CDR3 sequence is CASGPSGRPYEQYF. Here the CDR3 DNA reads TGTGCCAGCGGCCCTAGCGGGAGGCCCTACGAGCAGTACTTC.

The V and J genes are TRBV7-2 and TRBJ1-3, with a tentative D call TRBD1 (6 bases). V was cut by 5 bases and J by 0 bases, with 11 bases left in between. The CDR3 length is 15 residues. The V gene's germline CDR1 is SGHTA and CDR2 FQGNSA. The CDR3 is CASSPGHYSGNTIYF. CDR3 nucleotide sequence: TGTGCCAGCAGCCCGGGACACTACTCTGGAAACACCATATATTTT.

Details on this clone: One junction end does not reproduce the germline sequence, and a read error may be involved. The genes are TRBV10-3 and TRBJ1-1; TRBD1 is a possible D gene (6 bases). Per the germline V gene, CDR1 is ENHRY and CDR2 is SYGVKD. The CDR3 loop spans 14 amino acids. DNA for the CDR3: TGTGCCATCCATCCCCCCTTAGGGGACACTAAAGCTTTCTTT. Encoded protein: CAIHPPLGDTKAFF.

The chain couples TRBV6-5 to TRBJ2-7, with 8 bases that match TRBD2. After removal of 4 bases from V and 4 bases from J, the junction contained 6 bases not matched to a gene. This CDR3 comprises 14 residues. CDR1 is MNHEY, CDR2 SVGAGI, per germline. The CDR3 nucleotides read TGTGCCAGCAGTTTTTCGCCTAGCGGGTACGAGCAGTACTTC. This codes for CASSFSPSGYEQYF.

The chain couples TRBV30 to TRBJ2-7; D perhaps matches TRBD2 (6 bases). CDR1 is GTSNPN, CDR2 SVGIG, per germline (reference sequence). This CDR3 has 12 amino acids. V was trimmed by 5 bases and J by 4 bases, leaving 12 bases between them. DNA for the CDR3: TGTGCCTGGGGGACTCAGGGATACGAGCAGTACTTC. It translates to CAWGTQGYEQYF.

This clone was found a few times. The chain employs TRBV28 and TRBJ2-5; D is ambiguous. V was pared by 5 bases and J by 2 bases, with 0 bases between. This CDR3 is 10 amino acids long. Germline assignment: CDR1 MDHEN and CDR2 SYDVKM. CDR3 sequence reads: CASSQETQYF. DNA of the CDR3: TGTGCCAGCAGTCAAGAGACCCAGTACTTC. Using reference TRBV28 and TRBJ2-5 for the parts outside the CDR3, the full variable domain is DVKVTQSSRYLVKRTGEKVFLECVQDMDHENMFWYRQDPGLGLRLIYFSYDVKMKEKGDIPEGYSVSREKKERFSLILESASTNQTSMYLCASSQETQYFGPGTRLLVL.